This T cell receptor beta chain was obtained from a study of blood T cell repertoires in COVID-19. Looking at the study overall: The analysed material was cDNA or gDNA that came from T cells, B-cell-depleted T cells, or PBMCs.

The V and J ends lost 5 bases and 5 bases, in that order; junction bases with no gene match: 10. Germline CDR1 is LNHDA and CDR2 is SQIVND (reference sequence). The CDR3 has 15 residues. Profiled with immunoSEQ multiplex PCR; TCRdb holds only in-frame clones, not every one. Of 280,000 or so clones in the sample, about 90% were seen once. Allocation to cohorts depended on clinical history reported by the participants. Source material: PBMCs or T cells enriched from blood (not recorded which). The receptor was isolated from a woman between 45 and 60 years old who had been exposed to COVID-19. The chain carries TRBV19 and TRBJ1-1; 8 bases align to TRBD1. The DNA of the CDR3 is TGTGCCAGTAGTGCTATCAGGGGGCTGGATACTGAAGCTTTCTTT. It translates to CASSAIRGLDTEAFF.